The following is a T cell receptor beta chain sequence with its context. Antigen: not known. The method was immunoSEQ multiplex PCR; TCRdb's version includes in-frame clones alone and lacks a portion of them. The table shows fewer than 30,000 clones, with just under 97% occurring only once. This sample was included in a study of B cell selection in AIRE deficiency. Study conclusions and caveats: Of over 3,000 shared Treg TCRbeta sequences, 30% to 40% were healthy-donor-only and roughly 10% patient-only. Approximately 33% of healthy-shared Treg TCRbeta sequences appeared in patient Tconv cells. Only TCRbeta was sequenced; roughly two fifths of shared healthy Treg sequences appeared in Tconv.

Losses at the gene ends were 7 bases for V and 13 bases for J; bases not matched to a gene: 10. Germline values: CDR1 MNHEY, CDR2 SVGAGI. The CDR3 sequence is 12 residues long. Sorting defined conventional CD4 T cells as CD4+CD127+. This sequence joins TRBV6-5 and TRBJ2-1; 7 bases map to TRBD2. Material: conventional CD4+ T cells sorted from PBMCs. This sequence originates from a human donor with AIRE deficiency. CDR3 in DNA: TGTGCCAGCACAGAAGGTGGGACTACCCAGTTCTTC. Its translation: CASTEGGTTQFF.